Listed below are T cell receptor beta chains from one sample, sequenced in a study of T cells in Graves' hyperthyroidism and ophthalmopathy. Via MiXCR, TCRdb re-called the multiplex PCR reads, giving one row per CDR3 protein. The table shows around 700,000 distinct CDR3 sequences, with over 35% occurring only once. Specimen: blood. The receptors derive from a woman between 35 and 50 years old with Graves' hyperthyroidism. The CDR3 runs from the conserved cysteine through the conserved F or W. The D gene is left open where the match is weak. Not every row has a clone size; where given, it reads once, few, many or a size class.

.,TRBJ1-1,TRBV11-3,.,TGTGCCAGCAGCCCGGGGAGGGTGGTCACTGAAGCTTTCTTT,CASSPGRVVTEAFF
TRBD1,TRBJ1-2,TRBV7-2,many,TGTGCCAGCAGGAAGCCGGGACAGCCAGTCTATGGCTACACCTTC,CASRKPGQPVYGYTF
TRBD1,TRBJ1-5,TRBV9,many,TGTGCCAAGATACCGCCGACAGGGATCGGCCATCAGCCCCAGCATTTT,CAKIPPTGIGHQPQHF
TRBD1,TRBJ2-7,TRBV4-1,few,TGCGCCAGCAGCCAGGGTCCCGGGACAGTGACCGAGCAGTACTTC,CASSQGPGTVTEQYF
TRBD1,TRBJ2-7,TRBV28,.,TGTGCCAGCAAAGGGACAGGGATTTTGCGGGGGCAGTACTTC,CASKGTGILRGQYF
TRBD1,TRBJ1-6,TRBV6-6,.,TGTGCCAGCAGTTCCATAGAATCGGGACAGCCCTCACCCCTCCACTTT,CASSSIESGQPSPLHF
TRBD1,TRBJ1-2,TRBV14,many,TGTGCCAGCAGCCAAGTCGGGACAGGAGACTATGGCTACACCTTC,CASSQVGTGDYGYTF
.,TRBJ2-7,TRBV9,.,TGTGCCAGCAGCTCCCGGACAGAATACGAGCAGTACTTC,CASSSRTEYEQYF
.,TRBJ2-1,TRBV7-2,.,TGTGCCAGCAGCTACGACTCCTACAATGAGCAGTTCTTC,CASSYDSYNEQFF
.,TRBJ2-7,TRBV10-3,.,TGTGCCATCAGTGCTAGTCTCCCCTACGAGCAGTACTTC,CAISASLPYEQYF
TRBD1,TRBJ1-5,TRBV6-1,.,TGTGCCAGCAGTCTCCACAGGGGAGAGACCCAGCATTTT,CASSLHRGETQHF
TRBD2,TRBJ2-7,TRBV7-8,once,TGTGCCAGCAGCCGTAGCGGGAGGGCCTCCATCGCCGAGCAGTACTTC,CASSRSGRASIAEQYF
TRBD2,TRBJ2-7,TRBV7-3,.,TGTGCCAGCAGCCAAGTGCAGGCGCGGGAGAGGGGACACGAGCAGTACTTC,CASSQVQARERGHEQYF
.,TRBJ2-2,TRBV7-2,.,TGTGCCAGCGGCCAAGAAGCTGGTAACACCGGGGAGCTGTTTTTT,CASGQEAGNTGELFF
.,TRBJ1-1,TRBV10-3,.,TGTGCCAGCAGCACGACGGGGGGCGCGGGAAGCACTGAAGCTTTCTTT,CASSTTGGAGSTEAFF
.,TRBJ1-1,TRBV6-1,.,TGTGCCAGCAGCGTCCCCGGGGGTCGCACTGAAGCTTTCTTT,CASSVPGGRTEAFF
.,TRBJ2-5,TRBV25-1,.,TGTGCCAGCAGTGTGACGTCCGCGGCCCAAGAGACCCAGTACTTC,CASSVTSAAQETQYF
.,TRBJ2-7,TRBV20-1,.,TGCAGTGCTAGAGATGTGGGCGGACGGTCCTACGAGCAGTACTTC,CSARDVGGRSYEQYF
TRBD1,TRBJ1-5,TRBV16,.,TGTGCCGGCAGCCTGGGGACAGGCTACAATCAGCCCCAGCATTTT,CAGSLGTGYNQPQHF
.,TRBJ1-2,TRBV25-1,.,TGTGCCAGCAGTGAACGTAGAGACAAAGGTCGCACCTTC,CASSERRDKGRTF
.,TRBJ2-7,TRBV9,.,TGTGCCAGCAGCGGCGTTTTTGGGGACGAGCAGTACTTC,CASSGVFGDEQYF
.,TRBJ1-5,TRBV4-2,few,TGTGCCAGCAGTTGGCGGGTTAGCAATCAGCCCCAGCATTTT,CASSWRVSNQPQHF
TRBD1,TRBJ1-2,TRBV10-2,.,TGCGCCAGCAGGGAGACACGACAGGGTTCTGGCTACACCTTC,CASRETRQGSGYTF
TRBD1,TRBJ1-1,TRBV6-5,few,TGTGCCAGCAGTTCGAGTCAGGGGGGTAATGAAGCTTTCTTT,CASSSSQGGNEAFF
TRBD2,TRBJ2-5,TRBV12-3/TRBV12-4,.,TGTGCCAGCACGGGACTAGCGGGGGTCGCGGGGACCCAGTACTTC,CASTGLAGVAGTQYF
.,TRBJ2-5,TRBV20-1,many,TGCAGTGCTGTAGGGGTAGTCCAAGAGACCCAGTACTTC,CSAVGVVQETQYF
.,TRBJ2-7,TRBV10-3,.,TGTGCCAGCAGTTTAGTGGGCGAGATGTCCTACGAGCAGTACTTC,CASSLVGEMSYEQYF
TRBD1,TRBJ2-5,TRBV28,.,TGTGCCAGCAATCCGGGACAGGGTCTCCAAGAGACCCAGTACTTC,CASNPGQGLQETQYF
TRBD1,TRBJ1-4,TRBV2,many,TGTGCCAGCAGTCGGGACAGCTATAATGAAAAACTGTTTTTT,CASSRDSYNEKLFF
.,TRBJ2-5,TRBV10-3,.,TGTGCCATCAGTGGCCCGTTAGCAGGGGAGGGAGAGACCCAGTACTTC,CAISGPLAGEGETQYF
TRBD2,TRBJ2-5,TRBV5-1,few,TGCGCCAGCAGCTCAAGGACTAGCGGGGAGCAAGAGACCCAGTACTTC,CASSSRTSGEQETQYF
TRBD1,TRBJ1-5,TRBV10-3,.,TGTGCCATCAGCGAGAAAGTGGACAGGGGGGATCAGCCCCAGCATTTT,CAISEKVDRGDQPQHF
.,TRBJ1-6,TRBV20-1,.,TGCAGTGCTAGAGATTGGCTGGGGACAAGCTCCTATAATTCACCCCTCCACTTT,CSARDWLGTSSYNSPLHF
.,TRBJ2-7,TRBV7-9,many,TGTGCCAGCAGCCCGGCGGACTTGTACGAGCAGTACTTC,CASSPADLYEQYF
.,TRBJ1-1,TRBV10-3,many,TGTGCCATAACCGGGACGTCGACCGGTTTGCACACTGAAGCTTTCTTT,CAITGTSTGLHTEAFF
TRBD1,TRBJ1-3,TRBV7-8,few,TGTGCCAGCAGCATAACCGGGACAGGATATTTCTCTGGAAACACCATATATTTT,CASSITGTGYFSGNTIYF
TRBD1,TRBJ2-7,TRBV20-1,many,TGCAGTGCTACCGGGACAGGGGGTTCCTCCTACGAGCAGTACTTC,CSATGTGGSSYEQYF
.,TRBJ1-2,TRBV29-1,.,TGCAGCGTTGATATGGGGGCGCAGGGCTACACCTTC,CSVDMGAQGYTF
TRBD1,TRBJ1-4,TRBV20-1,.,TGCAGTGCTAGACAGGGGGCGCCGGAAAAACTGCTTTTT,CSARQGAPEKLLF
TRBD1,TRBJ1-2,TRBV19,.,TGTGCCAGTAGACTCCTGGACAGGGTAAAGGACTATGGCTACACCTTC,CASRLLDRVKDYGYTF
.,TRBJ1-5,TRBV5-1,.,TGCGCCAGCAGCTTGTCCGGGGACAATCTATCAGCCCAGCATTTT,CASSLSGDNLSAQHF
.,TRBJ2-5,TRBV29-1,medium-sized,TGCAGCGTTGACCAGGGGATGCAAGAGACCCAGTACTTC,CSVDQGMQETQYF
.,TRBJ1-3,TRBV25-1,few,TGTGCCAGCCGTGGAGAACAGGGCGCCTCTGGAAACACCATATATTTT,CASRGEQGASGNTIYF
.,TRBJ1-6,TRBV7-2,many,TGTGCCAGCAGCTTCACCGCGGGATATTATAATTCACCCCTCCACTTT,CASSFTAGYYNSPLHF
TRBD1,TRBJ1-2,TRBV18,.,TGTGCCAGCTCACCACCGACAGGGGAGTATGGCTACACCTTC,CASSPPTGEYGYTF
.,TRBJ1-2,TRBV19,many,TGTGCCAGTAGTACCACAGGGATAGCTAACTATGGCTACACCTTC,CASSTTGIANYGYTF
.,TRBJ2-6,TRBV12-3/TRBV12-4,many,TGTGCCAGCAGTATTGGACAGTCCTCTGGGGCCAACGTCCTGACTTTC,CASSIGQSSGANVLTF
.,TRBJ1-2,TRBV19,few,TGTGCCAGTCATCCTCCGGACAGAAACTATGGCTACACCTTC,CASHPPDRNYGYTF
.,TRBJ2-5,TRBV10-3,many,TGTGCCATCAGTGTCGGGGAGACCCAGTACTTC,CAISVGETQYF
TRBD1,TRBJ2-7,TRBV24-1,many,TGTGCCACCAGAGCCACCGGGACAGGGGGCGAGCAGTACTTC,CATRATGTGGEQYF
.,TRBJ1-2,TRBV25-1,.,TGTGCCAGCAGTGAAACAGGGTATAGGGACTATGGCTACACCTTC,CASSETGYRDYGYTF
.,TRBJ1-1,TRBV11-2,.,TGTGCCAGCAGCCACGGTTTTAGGAGTCTGAACACTGAAGCTTTCTTT,CASSHGFRSLNTEAFF
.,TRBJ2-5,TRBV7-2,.,TGTGCCAGCAGCCGACCCGGCACAGGGTTCAACCAAGAGACCCAGTACTTC,CASSRPGTGFNQETQYF
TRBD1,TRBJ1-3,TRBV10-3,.,TGTGCCATCAGTGAGTCGACAGGGGCTACCGGAAACACCATATATTTT,CAISESTGATGNTIYF